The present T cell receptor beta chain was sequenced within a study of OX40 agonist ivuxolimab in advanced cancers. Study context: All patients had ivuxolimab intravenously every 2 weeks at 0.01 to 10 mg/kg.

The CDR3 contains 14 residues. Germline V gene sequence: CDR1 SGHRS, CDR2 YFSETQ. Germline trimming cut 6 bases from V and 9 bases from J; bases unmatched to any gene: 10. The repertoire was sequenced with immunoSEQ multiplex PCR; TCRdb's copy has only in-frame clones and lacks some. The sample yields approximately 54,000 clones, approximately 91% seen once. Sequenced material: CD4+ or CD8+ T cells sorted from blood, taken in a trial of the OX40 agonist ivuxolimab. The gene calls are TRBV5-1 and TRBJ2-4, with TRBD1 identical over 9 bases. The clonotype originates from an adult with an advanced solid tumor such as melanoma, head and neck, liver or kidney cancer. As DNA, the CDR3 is TGCGCCAGCAAGGTGGAGGACAGGGGTACCATTCAGTACTTC. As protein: CASKVEDRGTIQYF.